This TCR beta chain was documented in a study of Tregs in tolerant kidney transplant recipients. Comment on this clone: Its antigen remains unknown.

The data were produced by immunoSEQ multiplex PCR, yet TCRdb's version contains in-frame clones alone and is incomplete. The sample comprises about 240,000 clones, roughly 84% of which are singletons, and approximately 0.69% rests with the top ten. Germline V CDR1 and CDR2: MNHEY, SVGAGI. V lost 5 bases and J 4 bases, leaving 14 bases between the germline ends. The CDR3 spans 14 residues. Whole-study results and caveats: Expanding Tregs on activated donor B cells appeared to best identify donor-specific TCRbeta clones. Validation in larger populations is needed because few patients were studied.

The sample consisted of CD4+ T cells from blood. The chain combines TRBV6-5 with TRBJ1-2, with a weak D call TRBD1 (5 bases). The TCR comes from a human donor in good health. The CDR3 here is CASSPRGTSYGYTF. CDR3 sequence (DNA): TGTGCCAGCAGTCCTCGGGGGACCTCCTATGGCTACACCTTC.